This T cell receptor beta chain was recorded in a study of shared clonotypes between healthy human individuals. The table lists this clone with a count of one. Its antigen is undetermined. Overall study findings and caveats: Enrolling few donors narrowed the genetic and exposure-history diversity that was represented.

The CDR3 totals 14 residues. The V end was cut by 2 bases, the J end by 7 bases, with 14 bases between. The V gene's germline CDR1 is SQVTM and CDR2 ANQGSEA. TCRdb's copy holds only in-frame clones and misses some; the assay was immunoSEQ multiplex PCR. The table has roughly 490,000 clones, 76% seen once. Sequences were obtained from PBMCs. This rearrangement joins TRBV29-1 to TRBJ1-4, with a weak D call TRBD1 (6 bases). The TCR originated in a woman aged 35 to 49 in good health. Some clones in this sample may be carry-over from other donors' samples. The CDR3 here is CSVERSRGGEKLFF. The CDR3 nucleotides read TGCAGCGTTGAACGGAGCAGGGGAGGTGAAAAACTGTTTTTT.